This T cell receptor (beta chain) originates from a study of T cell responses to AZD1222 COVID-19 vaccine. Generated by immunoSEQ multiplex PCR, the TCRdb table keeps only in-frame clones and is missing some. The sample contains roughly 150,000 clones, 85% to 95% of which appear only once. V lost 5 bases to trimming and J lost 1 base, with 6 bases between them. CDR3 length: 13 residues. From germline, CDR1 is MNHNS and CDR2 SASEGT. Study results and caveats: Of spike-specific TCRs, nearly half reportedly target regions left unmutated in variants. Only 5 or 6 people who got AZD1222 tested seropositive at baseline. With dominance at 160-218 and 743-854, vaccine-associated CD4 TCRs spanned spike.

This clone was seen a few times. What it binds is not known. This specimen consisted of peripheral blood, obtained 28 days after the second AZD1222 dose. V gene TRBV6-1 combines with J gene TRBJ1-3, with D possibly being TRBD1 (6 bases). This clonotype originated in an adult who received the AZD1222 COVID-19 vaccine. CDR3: CASSTGSGNTIYF. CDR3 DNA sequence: TGTGCCAGCAGTACAGGGTCTGGAAACACCATATATTTT.